These T cell receptor beta chains were read from a single sample in a study of monozygotic twins with inflammatory bowel disease. TCRdb reprocessed the 5' RACE reads, with one entry per CDR3 protein and no DNA. The sample table includes more than 300,000 distinct CDR3 sequences. The specimen sequenced was blood. The receptors shown here come from a human donor with ulcerative colitis or Crohn's disease, or a healthy co-twin of an affected twin (not recorded which). Both conserved end residues are part of each CDR3. Each record gives: J gene, V gene, CDR3 protein.

TRBJ1-5 TRBV27 CASSSRVDQPQHF
TRBJ2-5 TRBV20-1 CSARSGAAVQETQYF
TRBJ2-1 TRBV27 CASSLTSGEQFF
TRBJ1-6 TRBV5-1 CASSPGQEIYSPLHF
TRBJ2-7 TRBV6-5 CASSYDLGAYEQYF
TRBJ1-6 TRBV3-1 CASSLQGENSPLHF
TRBJ2-5 TRBV12-3/TRBV12-4 CASSPGLGTQYF
TRBJ2-7 TRBV27 CASSSPDYSYEQYF
TRBJ2-5 TRBV4-1 CASSQPRGGHFIAVEETQYF
TRBJ2-5 TRBV6-1 CASSGDRSSQETQYF
TRBJ2-3 TRBV5-6 CASTGTEDTDTQYF
TRBJ2-7 TRBV29-1 CSVEWDRSPYEQYF
TRBJ2-7 TRBV19 CASSMGTHISPSF
TRBJ2-1 TRBV20-1 CSATRQGIYNEQFF
TRBJ2-5 TRBV20-1 CSARRGTPIQETQYF
TRBJ2-4 TRBV7-8 CASSLGLGENIQYF
TRBJ2-7 TRBV7-8 CASRERDSRYEQYF
TRBJ2-7 TRBV20-1 CSARDLGYEQYF
TRBJ2-6 TRBV20-1 CSARVKRGAAGANVLTF
TRBJ1-1 TRBV4-3 CASSQELRGLATEAFF
TRBJ2-5 TRBV7-6 CASSPRGYGETQYF
TRBJ2-1 TRBV9 CASSVDSASGGRHQASYNEQFF
TRBJ1-1 TRBV5-6 CASSFSPDRVMNTEAFF
TRBJ2-7 TRBV29-1 CSVEWGIEQYF
TRBJ1-2 TRBV6-2/TRBV6-3 CASSYFASTEYGYTF
TRBJ2-5 TRBV20-1 CSARGSGGDQETQYF
TRBJ2-1 TRBV6-4 CASSDRTSGGHNEQFF
TRBJ2-1 TRBV9 CASSYLQSLSYNEQFF
TRBJ1-1 TRBV15 CATSRDRVGRTEAFF
TRBJ2-7 TRBV4-2 CASSPLSGTHSYEQYF
TRBJ1-2 TRBV2 CASSDLYGYTF
TRBJ2-7 TRBV12-3/TRBV12-4 CASSLNSSYEQYF
TRBJ2-7 TRBV7-9 CASSISRGTSDEQYF
TRBJ2-5 TRBV24-1 CATSDTRGYQETQYF
TRBJ1-4 TRBV18 CASSPGQGATNEKLFF
TRBJ1-1 TRBV12-3/TRBV12-4 CASSGGIFEAFF
TRBJ2-3 TRBV29-1 CSVDRGRDTDTQYF
TRBJ1-4 TRBV5-1 CASSLTTGVTNEKLFF
TRBJ2-1 TRBV10-3 CAISDQGSYNEQFF
TRBJ2-3 TRBV11-2 CASSLVPGGAGGRIDTQYF
TRBJ2-7 TRBV5-1 CASSLASGPGSYEQYF
TRBJ2-1 TRBV6-4 CASSDSRGAYNEQFF
TRBJ1-2 TRBV12-3/TRBV12-4 CASSISGGYTF
TRBJ2-5 TRBV11-2 CASSSLKETQYF
TRBJ2-3 TRBV4-1 CASTRFIVPGLAGVHTDTQYF
TRBJ2-3 TRBV5-1 CASSLAGAYTDTQYF
TRBJ2-5 TRBV10-3 CAISDPGGQETQYF
TRBJ2-7 TRBV6-6 CASSYARGTYEQYF
TRBJ2-7 TRBV5-1 CASSRPQGTPYEQYF
TRBJ2-3 TRBV4-1 CASSQGEGPVGTQYF
TRBJ2-1 TRBV15 CATRGGLAGGIYNEQFF